These T cell receptor beta chains were read from a single sample in a study of cytomegalovirus exposure and HLA in healthy donors. The method was immunoSEQ multiplex PCR; TCRdb's version includes in-frame clones alone and lacks a portion of them. The table records 150,000 to 200,000 clones, about three quarters of them present only once. The sequenced sample was PBMCs. The receptors derive from a woman between 40 and 50 years old in good health and CMV-seronegative. CDR3s include the opening cysteine and the closing phenylalanine or tryptophan. D genes are given only for firm matches. A row's size may be missing; if present it is once, few, many or a size class.

TRBD1,NA,TRBJ1-2,TRBV7-3,CASSFRQGSGYTF,TGTGCCAGCAGCTTCAGACAGGGCAGTGGCTACACCTTC
NA,NA,TRBJ2-1,TRBV15,CATSRDLEGIYNEQFF,TGTGCCACCAGCAGAGATCTAGAGGGAATTTACAATGAGCAGTTCTTC
TRBD1,once,TRBJ1-2,TRBV6-5,CASSRQGVYGYTF,TGTGCCAGCAGTCGACAGGGTGTCTATGGCTACACCTTC
TRBD1,NA,TRBJ2-2,TRBV7-2,CASSQQGAQAGELFF,TGTGCCAGCAGCCAACAGGGGGCGCAGGCCGGGGAGCTGTTTTTT
TRBD1,few,TRBJ2-1,TRBV9,CASTLDRGGNEQFF,TGTGCCAGCACCCTGGACAGGGGAGGCAATGAGCAGTTCTTC
NA,few,TRBJ1-6,TRBV6-6,CATSVRSYNSPLHF,TGTGCCACCTCCGTCCGCTCCTATAATTCACCCCTCCACTTT
TRBD2,NA,TRBJ2-2,TRBV19,CASTGLAGEIGELFF,TGTGCCAGTACCGGACTAGCGGGAGAAATCGGGGAGCTGTTTTTT
TRBD1,NA,TRBJ1-2,TRBV6-5,CASSDGQGTSGYTF,TGTGCCAGCAGTGACGGACAGGGTACGTCTGGCTACACCTTC
TRBD2,NA,TRBJ2-1,TRBV7-9,CSSSFRRLADEQFF,TGTTCCAGCAGCTTCCGTCGTCTAGCGGATGAGCAGTTCTTC
NA,few,TRBJ1-1,TRBV18,CASSPLGGTNTEAFF,TGTGCCAGCTCACCCCTGGGGGGGACGAACACTGAAGCTTTCTTT
NA,few,TRBJ1-2,TRBV29-1,CSTEGNGYTF,TGCAGCACAGAAGGTAATGGCTACACCTTC
NA,few,TRBJ1-2,TRBV27,CASSLAGPSYGYTF,TGTGCCAGCAGTTTGGCAGGGCCGAGCTATGGCTACACCTTC
TRBD1,few,TRBJ1-4,TRBV7-2,CASSLVRTGGNEKLFF,TGTGCCAGCAGCTTAGTACGCACAGGGGGAAATGAAAAACTGTTTTTT
NA,once,TRBJ1-5,TRBV27,CASSSRTVGGGNQPQHF,TGTGCCAGCAGTTCGAGGACGGTTGGAGGTGGCAATCAGCCCCAGCATTTT
NA,once,TRBJ1-1,TRBV7-8,CASSLSLNTEAFF,TGTGCCAGCAGCTTATCTTTGAACACTGAAGCTTTCTTT
TRBD1,NA,TRBJ1-2,TRBV20-1,CSGTGENGYTF,TGCAGTGGGACAGGGGAAAATGGCTACACCTTC
TRBD2,NA,TRBJ2-5,TRBV7-9,CASSLSGSQETQYF,TGTGCCAGCAGCCTCAGCGGGAGCCAAGAGACCCAGTACTTC
NA,once,TRBJ2-7,TRBV18,CASSPRYEQYF,TGTGCCAGCTCACCCCGCTACGAGCAGTACTTC
TRBD1,NA,TRBJ1-1,TRBV30,CACSTGGREAFF,TGTGCCTGTTCGACAGGGGGTCGGGAAGCTTTCTTT
NA,NA,TRBJ1-1,TRBV14,CASSQGSVYWQAFF,TGTGCCAGCAGCCAAGGTAGCGTATACTGGCAAGCTTTCTTT
NA,NA,TRBJ1-2,TRBV6-5,CASSYQGYGYTF,TGTGCCAGCAGTTATCAGGGGTATGGCTACACCTTC
NA,NA,TRBJ2-1,TRBV4-3,CASSHQTPGGDEQFF,TGCGCCAGCAGCCATCAGACCCCGGGGGGCGATGAGCAGTTCTTC